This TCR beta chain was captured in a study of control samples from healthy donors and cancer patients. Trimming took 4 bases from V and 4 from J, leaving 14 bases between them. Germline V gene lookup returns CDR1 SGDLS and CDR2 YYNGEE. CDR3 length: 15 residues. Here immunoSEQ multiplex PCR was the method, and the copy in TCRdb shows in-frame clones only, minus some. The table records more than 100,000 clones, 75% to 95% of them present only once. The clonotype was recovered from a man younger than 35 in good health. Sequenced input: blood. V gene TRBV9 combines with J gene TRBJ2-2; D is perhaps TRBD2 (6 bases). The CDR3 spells CASSTRTKPTGELFF. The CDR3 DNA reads TGTGCCAGCAGCACTAGGACTAAACCCACCGGGGAGCTGTTTTTT.